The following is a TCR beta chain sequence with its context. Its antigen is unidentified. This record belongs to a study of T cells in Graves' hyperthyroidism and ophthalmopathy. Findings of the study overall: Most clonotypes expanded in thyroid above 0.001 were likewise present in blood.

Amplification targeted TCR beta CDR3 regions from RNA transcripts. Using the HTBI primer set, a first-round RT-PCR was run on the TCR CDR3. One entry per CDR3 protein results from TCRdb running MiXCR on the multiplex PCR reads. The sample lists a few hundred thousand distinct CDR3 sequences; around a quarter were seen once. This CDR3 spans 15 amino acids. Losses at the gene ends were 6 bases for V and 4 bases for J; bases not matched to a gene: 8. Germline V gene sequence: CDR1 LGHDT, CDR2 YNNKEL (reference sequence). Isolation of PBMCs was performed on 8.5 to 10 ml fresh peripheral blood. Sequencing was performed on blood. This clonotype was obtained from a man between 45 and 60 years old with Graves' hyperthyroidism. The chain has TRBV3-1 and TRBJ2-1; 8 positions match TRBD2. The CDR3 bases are TGTGCCAGCAGTTACGCTAGCGGGCGATACAATGAGCAGTTCTTC. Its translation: CASSYASGRYNEQFF.